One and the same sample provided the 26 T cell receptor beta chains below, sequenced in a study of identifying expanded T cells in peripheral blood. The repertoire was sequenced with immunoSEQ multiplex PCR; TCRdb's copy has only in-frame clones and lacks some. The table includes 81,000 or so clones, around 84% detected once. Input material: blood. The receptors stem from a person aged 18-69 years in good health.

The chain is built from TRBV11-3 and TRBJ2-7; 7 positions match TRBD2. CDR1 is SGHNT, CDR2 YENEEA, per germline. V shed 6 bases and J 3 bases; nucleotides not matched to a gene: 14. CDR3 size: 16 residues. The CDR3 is CASRSRRTRFLYEQYF. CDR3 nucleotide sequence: TGTGCCAGCAGGTCAAGGAGGACTAGGTTCCTCTACGAGCAGTACTTC.

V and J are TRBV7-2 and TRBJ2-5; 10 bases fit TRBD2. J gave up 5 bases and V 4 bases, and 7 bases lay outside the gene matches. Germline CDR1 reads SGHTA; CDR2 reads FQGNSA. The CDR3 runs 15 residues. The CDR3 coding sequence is TGTGCCAGCAGCTCGTTAGCGGGAGGCAGGGAGACCCAGTACTTC. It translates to CASSSLAGGRETQYF.

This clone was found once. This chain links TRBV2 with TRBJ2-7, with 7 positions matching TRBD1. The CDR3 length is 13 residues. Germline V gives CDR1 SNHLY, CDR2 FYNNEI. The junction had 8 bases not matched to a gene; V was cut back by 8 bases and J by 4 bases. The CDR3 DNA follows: TGTGCCAGCCGATGGGACAGTCCTTACGAGCAGTACTTC. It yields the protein CASRWDSPYEQYF.

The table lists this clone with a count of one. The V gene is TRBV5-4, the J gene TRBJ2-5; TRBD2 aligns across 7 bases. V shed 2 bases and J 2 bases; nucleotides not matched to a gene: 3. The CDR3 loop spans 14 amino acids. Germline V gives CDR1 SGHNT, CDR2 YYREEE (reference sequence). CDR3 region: CASSLAGLQETQYF. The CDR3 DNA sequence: TGTGCCAGCAGCTTAGCGGGGCTTCAAGAGACCCAGTACTTC.

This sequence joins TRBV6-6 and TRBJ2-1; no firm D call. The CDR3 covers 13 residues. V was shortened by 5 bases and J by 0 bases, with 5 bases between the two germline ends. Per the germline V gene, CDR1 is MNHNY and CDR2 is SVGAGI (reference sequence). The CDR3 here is CASSPASYNEQFF. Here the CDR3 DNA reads TGTGCCAGCAGTCCCGCCTCCTACAATGAGCAGTTCTTC.

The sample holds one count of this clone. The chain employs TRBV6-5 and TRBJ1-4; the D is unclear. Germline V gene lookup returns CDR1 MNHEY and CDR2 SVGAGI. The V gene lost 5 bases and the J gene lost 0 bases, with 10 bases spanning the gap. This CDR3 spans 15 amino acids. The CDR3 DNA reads TGTGCCAGCAGTGGGGAAAGCGCAACTAATGAAAAACTGTTTTTT. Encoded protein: CASSGESATNEKLFF.

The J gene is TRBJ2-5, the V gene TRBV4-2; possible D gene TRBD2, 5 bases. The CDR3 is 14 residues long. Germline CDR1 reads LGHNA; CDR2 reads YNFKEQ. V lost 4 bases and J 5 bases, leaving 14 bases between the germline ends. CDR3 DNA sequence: TGTGCCAGCAGCCGGTCCCCCCGAGGGGAGACCCAGTACTTC. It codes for CASSRSPRGETQYF.

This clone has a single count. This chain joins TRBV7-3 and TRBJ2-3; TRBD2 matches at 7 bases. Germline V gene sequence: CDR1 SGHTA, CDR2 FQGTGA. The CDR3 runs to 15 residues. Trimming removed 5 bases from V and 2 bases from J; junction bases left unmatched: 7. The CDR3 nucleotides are TGTGCCAGCAGCCCGCTGGGACTAACCACAGATACGCAGTATTTT. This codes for CASSPLGLTTDTQYF.

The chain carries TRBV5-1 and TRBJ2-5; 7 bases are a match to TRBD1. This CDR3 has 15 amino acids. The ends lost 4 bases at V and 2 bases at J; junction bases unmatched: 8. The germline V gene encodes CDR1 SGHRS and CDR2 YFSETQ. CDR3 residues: CASSATGQLQETQYF. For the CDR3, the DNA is TGCGCCAGCAGCGCCACGGGACAGCTTCAAGAGACCCAGTACTTC.

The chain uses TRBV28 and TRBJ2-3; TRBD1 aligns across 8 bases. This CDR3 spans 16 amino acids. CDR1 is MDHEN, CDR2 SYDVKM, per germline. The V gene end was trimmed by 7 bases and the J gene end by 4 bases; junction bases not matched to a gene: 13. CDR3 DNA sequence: TGTGCCAGCAAACTACCGGGACAGGCTAGCGCAGATACGCAGTATTTT. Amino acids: CASKLPGQASADTQYF. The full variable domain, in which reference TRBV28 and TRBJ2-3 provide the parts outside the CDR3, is DVKVTQSSRYLVKRTGEKVFLECVQDMDHENMFWYRQDPGLGLRLIYFSYDVKMKEKGDIPEGYSVSREKKERFSLILESASTNQTSMYLCASKLPGQASADTQYFGPGTRLTVL.

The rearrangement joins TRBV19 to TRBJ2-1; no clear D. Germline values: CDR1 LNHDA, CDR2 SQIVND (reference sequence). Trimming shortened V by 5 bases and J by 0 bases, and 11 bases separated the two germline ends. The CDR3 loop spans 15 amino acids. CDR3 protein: CASSGLLYSYNEQFF. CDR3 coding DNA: TGTGCCAGTAGTGGCCTCCTCTACTCCTACAATGAGCAGTTCTTC.

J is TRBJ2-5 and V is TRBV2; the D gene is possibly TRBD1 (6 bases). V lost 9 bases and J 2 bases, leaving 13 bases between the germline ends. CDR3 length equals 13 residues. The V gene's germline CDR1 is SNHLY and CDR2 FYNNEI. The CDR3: CASQTGKQETQYF. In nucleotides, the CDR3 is TGTGCCAGTCAAACAGGGAAACAAGAGACCCAGTACTTC.

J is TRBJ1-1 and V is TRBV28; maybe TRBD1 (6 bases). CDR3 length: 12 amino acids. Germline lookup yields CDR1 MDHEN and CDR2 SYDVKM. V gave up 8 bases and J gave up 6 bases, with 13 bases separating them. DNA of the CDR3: TGTGCCAGCCTAGGGGGGGCCCCTGAAGCTTTCTTT. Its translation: CASLGGAPEAFF. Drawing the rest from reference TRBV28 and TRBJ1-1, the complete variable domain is DVKVTQSSRYLVKRTGEKVFLECVQDMDHENMFWYRQDPGLGLRLIYFSYDVKMKEKGDIPEGYSVSREKKERFSLILESASTNQTSMYLCASLGGAPEAFFGQGTRLTVV.

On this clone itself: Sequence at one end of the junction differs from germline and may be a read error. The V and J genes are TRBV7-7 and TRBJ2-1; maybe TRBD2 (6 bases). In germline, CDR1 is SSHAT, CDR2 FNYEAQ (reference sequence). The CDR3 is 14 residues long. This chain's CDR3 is CASSLGRDYSEQFF. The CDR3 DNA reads TGTGCTAGCAGCTTGGGGCGGGATTATTCTGAGCAGTTCTTC.

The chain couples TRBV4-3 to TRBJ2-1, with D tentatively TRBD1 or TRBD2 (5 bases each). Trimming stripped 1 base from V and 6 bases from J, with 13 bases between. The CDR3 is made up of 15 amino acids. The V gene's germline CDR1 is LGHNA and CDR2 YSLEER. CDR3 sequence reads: CASSQGGDSLNEQFF. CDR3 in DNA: TGCGCCAGCAGCCAAGGGGGAGACAGCCTCAATGAGCAGTTCTTC.

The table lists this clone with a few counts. The CDR3 coding sequence is TGTGCCAGCAGCTTAGATAAGGGCGGGTCAGATACGCAGTATTTT. As protein: CASSLDKGGSDTQYF. This chain joins TRBV7-2 and TRBJ2-3; D possibly corresponds to TRBD2 (5 bases). V lost 1 base and J lost 4, with 12 bases in between. Germline CDR1 and CDR2: SGHTA and FQGNSA. This CDR3 contains 15 residues.

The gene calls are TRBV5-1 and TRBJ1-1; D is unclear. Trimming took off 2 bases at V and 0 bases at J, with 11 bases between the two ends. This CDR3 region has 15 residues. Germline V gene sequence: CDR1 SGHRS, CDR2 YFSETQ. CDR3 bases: TGCGCCAGCAGCTTCAATTCGATCCTGAACACTGAAGCTTTCTTT. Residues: CASSFNSILNTEAFF.

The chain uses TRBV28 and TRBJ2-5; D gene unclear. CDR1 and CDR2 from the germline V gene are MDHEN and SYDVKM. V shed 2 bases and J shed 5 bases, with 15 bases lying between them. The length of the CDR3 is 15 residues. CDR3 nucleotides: TGTGCCAGCAGTTTAGGGCGGACGGTGGGGGAGACCCAGTACTTC. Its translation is CASSLGRTVGETQYF.

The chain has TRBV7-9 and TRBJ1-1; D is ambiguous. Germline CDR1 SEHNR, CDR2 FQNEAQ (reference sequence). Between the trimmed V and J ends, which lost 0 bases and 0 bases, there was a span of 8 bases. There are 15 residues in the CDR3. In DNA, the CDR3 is TGTGCCAGCAGCTTAGCAGGGTTAGTGAACACTGAAGCTTTCTTT. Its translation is CASSLAGLVNTEAFF. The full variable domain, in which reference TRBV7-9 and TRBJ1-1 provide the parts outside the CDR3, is DTGVSQNPRHKITKRGQNVTFRCDPISEHNRLYWYRQTLGQGPEFLTYFQNEAQLEKSRLLSDRFSAERPKGSFSTLEIQRTEQGDSAMYLCASSLAGLVNTEAFFGQGTRLTVV.

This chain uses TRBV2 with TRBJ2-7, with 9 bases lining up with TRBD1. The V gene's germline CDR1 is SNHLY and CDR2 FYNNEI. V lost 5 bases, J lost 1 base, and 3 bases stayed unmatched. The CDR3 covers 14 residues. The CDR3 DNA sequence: TGTGCCAGCAGTCGACAGGGGGTATCCTACGAGCAGTACTTC. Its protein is CASSRQGVSYEQYF.

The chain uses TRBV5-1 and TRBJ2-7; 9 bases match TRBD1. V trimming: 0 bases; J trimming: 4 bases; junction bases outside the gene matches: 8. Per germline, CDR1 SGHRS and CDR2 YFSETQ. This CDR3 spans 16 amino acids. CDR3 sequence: CASSLAETGGLYEQYF. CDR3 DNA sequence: TGCGCCAGCAGCTTGGCCGAGACAGGGGGATTGTACGAGCAGTACTTC.

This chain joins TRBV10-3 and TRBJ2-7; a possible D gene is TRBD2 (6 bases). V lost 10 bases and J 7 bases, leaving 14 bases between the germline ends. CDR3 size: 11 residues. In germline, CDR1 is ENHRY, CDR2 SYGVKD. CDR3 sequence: CASSDREEQYF. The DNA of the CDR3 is TGTGCCAGCAGCGACCGGGAGGAGCAGTACTTC.

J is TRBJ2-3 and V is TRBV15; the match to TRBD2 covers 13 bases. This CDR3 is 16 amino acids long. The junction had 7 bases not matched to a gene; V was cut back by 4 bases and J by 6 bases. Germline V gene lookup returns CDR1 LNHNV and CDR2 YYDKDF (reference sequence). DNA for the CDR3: TGTGCCACCAGCACCCGGACTAGCGGGAGATTTGATACGCAGTATTTT. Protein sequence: CATSTRTSGRFDTQYF.

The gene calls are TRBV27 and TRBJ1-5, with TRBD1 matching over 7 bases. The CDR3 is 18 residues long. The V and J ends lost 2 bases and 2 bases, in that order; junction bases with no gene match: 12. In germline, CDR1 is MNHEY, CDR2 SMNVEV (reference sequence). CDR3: CASSLRTGPGAGNQPQHF. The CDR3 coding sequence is TGTGCCAGCAGTTTAAGGACAGGTCCAGGGGCGGGCAATCAGCCCCAGCATTTT.

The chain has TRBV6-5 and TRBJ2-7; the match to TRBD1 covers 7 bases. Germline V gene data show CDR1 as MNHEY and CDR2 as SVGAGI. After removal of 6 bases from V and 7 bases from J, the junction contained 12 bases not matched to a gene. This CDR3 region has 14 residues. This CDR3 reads CASSFDREFGEQYF. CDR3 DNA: TGTGCCAGCAGCTTCGACAGGGAGTTCGGAGAGCAGTACTTC.

The CDR3 DNA reads as TGTGCCAGTAGTCGGGGGGGGAGCCCTGAAGCTTTCTTT. Its protein is CASSRGGSPEAFF. The chain couples TRBV19 to TRBJ1-1, with a tentative D call TRBD1 (5 bases). Trimming removed 5 bases from V and 6 bases from J, with 13 bases in between. Germline CDR1 LNHDA, CDR2 SQIVND (reference sequence). The CDR3 spans 13 residues.